The sequence of this TCR beta chain was determined in a study of T cells in Graves' hyperthyroidism and ophthalmopathy. Study results and caveats: Peripheral blood also featured most of the thyroid clonotypes expanded above 0.001.

The V end was cut by 0 bases, the J end by 0 bases, with 8 bases between. This CDR3 has 15 residues. Germline V gene lookup returns CDR1 LGHNA and CDR2 YSLEER. The TCR beta CDR3 regions underwent amplification using RNA transcripts as the source. During a first-round RT-PCR of the TCR CDR3, the HTBI primer set was used. TCRdb independently ran MiXCR on the multiplex PCR reads; one entry per CDR3 protein. The sample has some 690,000 distinct CDR3 sequences, roughly 17% seen once; the top ten hold roughly a sixth. A few counts support this clonotype. Its antigen is unidentified. The genes are TRBV4-3 and TRBJ2-5; D remains unclear. The source material was blood. The TCR comes from a man in his fifties or sixties with Graves' hyperthyroidism. The chain's CDR3 is CASSQDGVYQETQYF. DNA for the CDR3: TGCGCCAGCAGCCAAGATGGAGTGTACCAAGAGACCCAGTACTTC.